Listed here are 21 T cell receptor beta chains from one sample, sequenced in a study of cytomegalovirus exposure and HLA in healthy donors. The PCR was carried out with 60 Vbeta primers and 13 Jbeta primers. Method: immunoSEQ multiplex PCR; TCRdb's copy keeps in-frame clones and lacks some. The repertoire includes 130,000 to 150,000 clones, 78% of them detected once, and over 2.5% sits in the top ten. The sample comprised PBMCs. The receptors come from a man aged 40-49 years in good health and CMV-seropositive.

The chain has TRBV5-4 and TRBJ2-3, with D uncertain. CDR1 SGHNT and CDR2 YYREEE come from the germline V gene (reference sequence). Trimming took 0 bases from V and 2 from J, leaving 7 bases between them. This CDR3 contains 14 residues. CDR3 sequence (DNA): TGTGCCAGCAGCTTGGATCACTACACAGATACGCAGTATTTT. Protein product: CASSLDHYTDTQYF.

The chain carries TRBV5-6 and TRBJ2-1, with 7 bases matching TRBD2. Trimming took 2 bases from V and 4 from J; bases not matched to a gene: 6. Per the germline V gene, CDR1 is SGHDT and CDR2 is YYEEEE. This CDR3 region has 15 residues. CDR3 loop: CASSFRGLGYNEQFF. CDR3 sequence (DNA): TGTGCCAGCAGCTTTCGTGGACTAGGATACAATGAGCAGTTCTTC. Variable domain in full (rest from reference TRBV5-6 and TRBJ2-1): DAGVTQSPTHLIKTRGQQVTLRCSPKSGHDTVSWYQQALGQGPQFIFQYYEEEERQRGNFPDRFSGHQFPNYSSELNVNALLLGDSALYLCASSFRGLGYNEQFFGPGTRLTVL.

The chain combines TRBV2 with TRBJ1-5, with TRBD1 as a possible D gene (6 bases). CDR3 length equals 15 residues. The ends were cut back, 6 bases at V and 1 base at J, with 13 bases in the middle. Germline V gene sequence: CDR1 SNHLY, CDR2 FYNNEI. The CDR3 sequence: CASRGGDASNQPQHF. The DNA for the CDR3 is TGTGCCAGCAGAGGGGGGGACGCGAGCAATCAGCCCCAGCATTTT.

The genes are TRBV7-9 and TRBJ2-4; 11 bases map to TRBD2. Unmatched junction bases numbered 4, after V lost 2 bases and J lost 7 bases. Germline V gene sequence: CDR1 SEHNR, CDR2 FQNEAQ (reference sequence). The CDR3 has 15 amino acids. CDR3 coding DNA: TGTGCCAGCAGCTTATTTACTAGCGGGAGTAACATTCAGTACTTC. Translation: CASSLFTSGSNIQYF.

In the case of this clone: In the same sample, other DNA sequences code for this CDR3. This chain uses TRBV6-5 with TRBJ1-5; D gene unclear. The V gene's germline CDR1 is MNHEY and CDR2 SVGAGI. The CDR3 sequence is 13 residues long. Trimming shortened V by 6 bases and J by 7 bases, and 13 bases separated the two germline ends. The CDR3 DNA reads TGTGCCAGCAGGACGGGATCGGGACAGCCCCAGCATTTT. It is translated as CASRTGSGQPQHF.

This clone occurred once. This chain uses TRBV30 with TRBJ1-4, with TRBD1 matching over 8 bases. Germline V gene data show CDR1 as GTSNPN and CDR2 as SVGIG (reference sequence). V was clipped by 7 bases and J by 4 bases; unmatched bases: 11. The CDR3 is 15 residues long. The CDR3: CASSPDRGDNEKLFF. As DNA, the CDR3 is TGTGCCTCCTCCCCCGACAGGGGCGATAATGAAAAACTGTTTTTT.

This sequence joins TRBV10-2 and TRBJ2-2; possibly TRBD2 for D (6 bases). Deletions cut 0 bases from V and 0 bases from J, with 11 bases between. This CDR3 spans 17 amino acids. Germline values: CDR1 WSHSY, CDR2 SAAADI. CDR3 sequence: CASSESSLASNTGELFF. CDR3 bases: TGCGCCAGCAGTGAGTCGAGTCTAGCGTCGAACACCGGGGAGCTGTTTTTT.

This chain uses TRBV7-6 with TRBJ2-3; D is ambiguous. The length of the CDR3 is 15 residues. Looked up from germline, CDR1 is SGHVS and CDR2 is FNYEAQ. V was cut by 1 base and J by 2 bases, with 10 bases left in between. CDR3 protein: CASSLEWQATDTQYF. The CDR3 DNA sequence: TGTGCCAGCAGCTTAGAGTGGCAGGCCACAGATACGCAGTATTTT.

This sequence joins TRBV15 and TRBJ2-5, with 9 bases that match TRBD2. The germline V gene has CDR1 LNHNV and CDR2 YYDKDF (reference sequence). V lost 2 bases and J lost 2; bases outside the gene matches: 6. The CDR3 has 16 amino acids. CDR3 in DNA: TGTGCCACCAGCAGACCTTCGGGACTAGCACAAGAGACCCAGTACTTC. It translates to CATSRPSGLAQETQYF. Full variable domain (rest looked up from reference TRBV15 and TRBJ2-5): DAMVIQNPRYQVTQFGKPVTLSCSQTLNHNVMYWYQQKSSQAPKLLFHYYDKDFNNEADTPDNFQSRRPNTSFCFLDIRSPGLGDTAMYLCATSRPSGLAQETQYFGPGTRLLVL.

The genes are TRBV4-1 and TRBJ1-1; 9 nucleotides match TRBD1. In germline, CDR1 is MGHRA, CDR2 YSYEKL. V shed 4 bases, J shed 2 bases, and the junction held 5 bases outside the gene matches. This CDR3 region has 15 residues. CDR3 DNA sequence: TGCGCCAGCAGCCCGGGACAGGGCCCCAACACTGAAGCTTTCTTT. It specifies CASSPGQGPNTEAFF.

This clone was picked up a small number of times. This sequence joins TRBV5-4 and TRBJ1-2, with D maybe TRBD1 (5 bases). The CDR3 consists of 15 residues. Germline loops: CDR1 SGHNT, CDR2 YYREEE (reference sequence). Trimming pared 0 bases from V and 7 bases from J, leaving 16 bases between. CDR3 sequence reads: CASSLGRQGISGYTF. The CDR3 coding sequence is TGTGCCAGCAGCTTGGGTCGGCAGGGTATTAGTGGCTACACCTTC.

This chain connects TRBV5-1 to TRBJ1-4, with TRBD1 as a possible D gene (5 bases). The CDR3 is 15 amino acids. Germline loops: CDR1 SGHRS, CDR2 YFSETQ. Deletions cut 0 bases from V and 8 bases from J, with 14 bases between. The CDR3 nucleotides are TGCGCCAGCAGCTTGGACGGTCAGGGTCTGGAAAAACTGTTTTTT. Its protein product is CASSLDGQGLEKLFF. The variable domain in full, completed from reference TRBV5-1 and TRBJ1-4, reads KAGVTQTPRYLIKTRGQQVTLSCSPISGHRSVSWYQQTPGQGLQFLFEYFSETQRNKGNFPGRFSGRQFSNSRSEMNVSTLELGDSALYLCASSLDGQGLEKLFFGSGTQLSVL.

This chain joins TRBV28 and TRBJ2-3, with 11 bases matching TRBD2. The CDR3 length is 17 residues. The trim removed 1 base at V and 3 bases at J, leaving 6 bases unmatched. CDR1 is MDHEN, CDR2 SYDVKM, per germline. In nucleotides, the CDR3 is TGTGCCAGCAGTTTATTGTTCCCTAGCGGGAGGACAGATACGCAGTATTTT. Translation gives CASSLLFPSGRTDTQYF.

Only one count was recorded for this clone. The chain employs TRBV12-2 and TRBJ2-5; TRBD2 is the table's D call, not checked against the DNA. TRBV12-2 is a listed pseudogene. The CDR3 has 15 amino acids. CDR3 region: CASRLRTSGQETQYF. The CDR3 DNA follows: TGTGCAAGTCGCCTCCGGACTAGCGGGCAAGAGACCCAGTACTTC.

The chain uses TRBV5-1 and TRBJ2-7; the D gene is possibly TRBD2 (6 bases). This CDR3 is built from 13 residues. The V end was cut by 0 bases, the J end by 3 bases, with 7 bases between. CDR1 is SGHRS and CDR2 is YFSETQ in the germline V gene. The CDR3 region has the DNA TGCGCCAGCAGCTTGGGGCGGGACTACGAGCAGTACTTC. As protein: CASSLGRDYEQYF. The variable domain in full, with the rest retrieved from reference TRBV5-1 and TRBJ2-7, is KAGVTQTPRYLIKTRGQQVTLSCSPISGHRSVSWYQQTPGQGLQFLFEYFSETQRNKGNFPGRFSGRQFSNSRSEMNVSTLELGDSALYLCASSLGRDYEQYFGPGTRLTVT.

This rearrangement joins TRBV19 to TRBJ1-4; D call uncertain. CDR1 is LNHDA and CDR2 is SQIVND in the germline V gene (reference sequence). The CDR3 runs 16 residues. The V end was cut by 7 bases, the J end by 0 bases, with 15 bases between. Written as DNA, the CDR3 is TGTGCCAGTAAAGGACTAGGACCTGCAACTAATGAAAAACTGTTTTTT. This codes for CASKGLGPATNEKLFF.

The chain couples TRBV4-1 to TRBJ2-1; D possibly corresponds to TRBD2 (5 bases). The germline gives CDR1 MGHRA, CDR2 YSYEKL. Between the trimmed V and J ends, which lost 1 base and 7 bases, there was a span of 5 bases. CDR3 length: 12 residues. CDR3 loop: CASSQAGNEQFF. Here the CDR3 DNA reads TGCGCCAGCAGCCAAGCGGGGAATGAGCAGTTCTTC.

This chain joins TRBV5-1 and TRBJ2-5; a weak D match, TRBD2 (5 bases). With 1 base removed from V and 1 base from J, the gap between germline ends came to 11 bases. Germline V CDR1 and CDR2: SGHRS, YFSETQ. The CDR3 runs to 15 residues. In DNA, the CDR3 is TGCGCCAGCAGCTTGACCCGGGGTTTCCAAGAGACCCAGTACTTC. It specifies CASSLTRGFQETQYF.

The rearrangement links TRBV11-3 to TRBJ2-7; TRBD2 is a possible D gene (6 bases). The CDR3 spans 15 residues. V dropped 3 bases and J dropped 0 bases, with 12 bases sitting between them. From germline, CDR1 is SGHNT and CDR2 YENEEA. The CDR3 nucleotides read TGTGCCAGCAGCTTTGGAGGGCAAAGCTCCTACGAGCAGTACTTC. Translation gives CASSFGGQSSYEQYF.

The V gene is TRBV19, the J gene TRBJ2-7, with a tentative D call TRBD2 (6 bases). The CDR3 consists of 16 residues. The germline V and J ends were trimmed by 6 bases and 3 bases, with 21 bases remaining between them. Looked up from germline, CDR1 is LNHDA and CDR2 is SQIVND (reference sequence). The CDR3 region is CASSDGSSGRVYEQYF. In nucleotides, the CDR3 is TGTGCCAGTAGCGACGGGAGTTCTGGTCGGGTCTACGAGCAGTACTTC.

The chain carries TRBV13 and TRBJ2-2; 14 bases agree with TRBD2. The CDR3 is 17 amino acids. Trimming cost V 7 bases and J 3 bases; bases outside gene matches: 7. CDR1 is PRHDT, CDR2 FYEKMQ, per germline (reference sequence). Here the CDR3 reads CASIWGGLAGDTGELFF. CDR3 sequence (DNA): TGTGCCAGCATCTGGGGGGGACTAGCGGGGGACACCGGGGAGCTGTTTTTT.